These 12 T cell receptor beta chains share one sample of origin, sequenced in a study of beta chain features in type 1 diabetes. Expressed TCRB transcripts were sequenced after all isolated RNA was converted to cDNA. Sequencing used immunoSEQ multiplex PCR; TCRdb keeps in-frame clones, though not all of them. The profile shows roughly 340,000 clones, around 12% of them singletons. Whole-study findings and limits: In all four CD4+ subsets, TCRB CDR3 length was significantly, moderately reduced in type 1 diabetes.

Antigens of these TCRs are unknown. Material for sequencing was naive CD4+ T cells from blood. The origin of the receptors is a woman aged 18-29 years with type 1 diabetes.

V and J are TRBV30 and TRBJ1-1, with D possibly TRBD1 on 6 matching bases. The V end was cut by 3 bases, the J end by 2 bases, with 10 bases between. Germline loops: CDR1 GTSNPN, CDR2 SVGIG (reference sequence). This CDR3 region has 13 residues. As DNA, the CDR3 is TGTGCCTGGAGCCTACAGGGTAACACTGAAGCTTTCTTT. Its protein is CAWSLQGNTEAFF.

This clone was recorded a few times. The rearrangement joins TRBV7-9 to TRBJ1-1; no reliable D call. Between the trimmed V and J ends, which lost 2 bases and 0 bases, there was a span of 10 bases. This CDR3 contains 15 residues. Germline assignment: CDR1 SEHNR and CDR2 FQNEAQ (reference sequence). The DNA for the CDR3 is TGTGCCAGCAGCTTATTATTACAGTTGAACACTGAAGCTTTCTTT. The encoded protein is CASSLLLQLNTEAFF.

The table lists this clone with a few counts. V usage is TRBV29-1 and J usage is TRBJ1-2; tentatively, D is TRBD1 (5 bases). The V end was cut by 1 base, the J end by 0 bases, with 9 bases between. Germline lookup yields CDR1 SQVTM and CDR2 ANQGSEA. There are 14 residues in the CDR3. CDR3 DNA sequence: TGCAGCGTTGAAGGGGACTCAACTAACTATGGCTACACCTTC. Protein: CSVEGDSTNYGYTF.

V usage is TRBV19 and J usage is TRBJ2-2; D is perhaps TRBD2 (5 bases). V dropped 5 bases and J dropped 0 bases, with 7 bases sitting between them. The CDR3 runs 14 residues. Germline V lookup: CDR1 LNHDA, CDR2 SQIVND (reference sequence). The DNA for the CDR3 is TGTGCCAGTAGTCGGACTGCGAACACCGGGGAGCTGTTTTTT. Protein sequence: CASSRTANTGELFF.

The chain links TRBV11-2 to TRBJ2-7; no definite D call. The CDR3 has 14 residues. Trimming shortened V by 0 bases and J by 1 base, and 7 bases separated the two germline ends. Germline assignment: CDR1 SGHAT and CDR2 FQNNGV. As DNA, the CDR3 is TGTGCCAGCAGCTTAGAGCAGATTTCCTACGAGCAGTACTTC. Protein product: CASSLEQISYEQYF.

Regarding this clone: The same CDR3 also results from other DNA sequences found in this sample. The chain uses TRBV18 and TRBJ2-1, with 9 bases aligning to TRBD2. CDR3 length equals 14 residues. V trimming: 1 base; J trimming: 8 bases; junction bases outside the gene matches: 3. CDR1 and CDR2 from the germline V gene are KGHSH and LQKENI. CDR3 loop: CASSPLAGGHEQFF. The DNA of the CDR3 is TGTGCCAGCTCACCACTCGCGGGAGGGCATGAGCAGTTCTTC.

The chain is built from TRBV9 and TRBJ2-1; 8 bases align to TRBD1. The CDR3 spans 15 residues. The trim removed 4 bases at V and 4 bases at J, leaving 7 bases unmatched. The germline CDR1 and CDR2 sequences are SGDLS and YYNGEE. Here the CDR3 reads CASSPGTGEYNEQFF. CDR3 in DNA: TGTGCCAGCAGCCCCGGGACAGGCGAATACAATGAGCAGTTCTTC.

This clone was counted between two and nine times. The chain couples TRBV18 to TRBJ1-2; 9 bases are shared with TRBD1. This CDR3 comprises 14 residues. V lost 6 bases to trimming and J lost 6 bases; unmatched junction nucleotides: 8. The V gene's germline CDR1 is KGHSH and CDR2 LQKENI. The DNA of the CDR3 is TGTGCCAGCTCGGAAGGACAGGGGATTGATGGCTACACCTTC. This codes for CASSEGQGIDGYTF.

The genes are TRBV7-9 and TRBJ1-4; TRBD1 agrees at 7 bases. The germline gives CDR1 SEHNR, CDR2 FQNEAQ (reference sequence). The CDR3 is made up of 19 amino acids. The V and J ends lost 5 bases and 0 bases, in that order; junction bases with no gene match: 15. CDR3: CASSPHVDRALATNEKLFF. CDR3 sequence (DNA): TGTGCCAGCAGCCCCCACGTCGACAGGGCCCTTGCAACTAATGAAAAACTGTTTTTT.

This clone was seen a few times. V gene TRBV7-2 combines with J gene TRBJ2-7, with 8 nucleotides matching TRBD1. The CDR3 contains 13 residues. The germline gives CDR1 SGHTA, CDR2 FQGNSA. After removal of 10 bases from V and 4 bases from J, the junction contained 9 bases not matched to a gene. This chain's CDR3 is CATMPGGVYEQYF. In nucleotides, the CDR3 is TGTGCCACCATGCCAGGGGGCGTTTACGAGCAGTACTTC.

The gene calls are TRBV30 and TRBJ1-2; tentative D call: TRBD1 (6 bases). The CDR3 covers 13 residues. The V end lost 5 bases, the J end lost 5 bases, and 15 bases lay between the germline ends. Per the germline V gene, CDR1 is GTSNPN and CDR2 is SVGIG (reference sequence). CDR3 region: CAWVPDRGYGYTF. The CDR3 DNA reads as TGTGCCTGGGTCCCGGACAGAGGGTATGGCTACACCTTC.

This clone was counted only a few times. The chain recombines TRBV25-1 with TRBJ2-1; 9 bases align to TRBD1. Germline values: CDR1 MGHDK, CDR2 SYGVNS. This CDR3 spans 13 amino acids. Losses at the gene ends were 6 bases for V and 6 bases for J; bases not matched to a gene: 3. CDR3 nucleotide sequence: TGTGCCAGCAGGCAGACAGGGGGCAATGAGCAGTTCTTC. This translates into CASRQTGGNEQFF.